The clone carrying this T cell receptor (beta chain) was found many times. As yet, its antigen is unknown. V was pared by 6 bases and J by 9 bases, with 9 bases of the junction left unmatched. The CDR3 covers 14 residues. In germline, CDR1 is SQVTM, CDR2 ANQGSEA. These data are taken from a study of early T cells in non-severe SARS-CoV-2 infection. For the study at large: The input, bulk RNA from unsorted whole blood, was sequenced, and chains were unpaired.

Overall study findings and caveats: The matching step, a VDJdb search, favored anti-spike CD8 responses and missed private and CD4 specificities.

Attachment of unique molecular identifiers was made to individual cDNA molecules. TCRdb re-derived calls from the 5' RACE reads in MiXCR, one entry per CDR3 protein. Of approximately 35,000 distinct CDR3 sequences detected, 4.5% to 6% appear once; the ten largest clones hold 5% to 6%. The clonotype comes from an adult who was a healthcare worker with PCR-confirmed SARS-CoV-2 infection or an uninfected control (not recorded which). J is TRBJ2-1 and V is TRBV29-1; 12 bases are shared with TRBD1. Material: whole blood. CDR3 nucleotides: TGCAGCGTAATAGGGGACAGGGGGCGACGTGAGCAGTTCTTC. Its translation: CSVIGDRGRREQFF.